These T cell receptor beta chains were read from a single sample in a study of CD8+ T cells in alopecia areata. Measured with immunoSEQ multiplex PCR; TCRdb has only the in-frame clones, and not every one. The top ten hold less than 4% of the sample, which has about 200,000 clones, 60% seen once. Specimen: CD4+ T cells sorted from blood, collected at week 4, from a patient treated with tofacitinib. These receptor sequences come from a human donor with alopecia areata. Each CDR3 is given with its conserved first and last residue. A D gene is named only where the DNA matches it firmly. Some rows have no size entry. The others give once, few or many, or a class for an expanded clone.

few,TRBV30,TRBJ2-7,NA,TGTGCCTGGGTTGGCCCATTCGGCGAAGGCTACGAGCAGTACTTC,CAWVGPFGEGYEQYF
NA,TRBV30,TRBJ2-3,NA,TGTGCCTGGAGTGTACTCGACGCCACAGATACGCAGTATTTT,CAWSVLDATDTQYF
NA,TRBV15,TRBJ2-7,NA,TGTGCCACCAGCAGAGGAGGACAGGGAGGGGACGAGCAGTACTTC,CATSRGGQGGDEQYF
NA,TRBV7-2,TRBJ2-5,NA,TGTGCCAGCAGCTTTGGGCGGGGTGAGACCCAGTACTTC,CASSFGRGETQYF
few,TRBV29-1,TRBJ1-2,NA,TGCAGCGTCACCTTTGACAGGTCCTATGGCTACACCTTC,CSVTFDRSYGYTF
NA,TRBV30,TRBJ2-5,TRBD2,TGTGCCTGGAGTTCTAAGCGGGGGGAGGTGGGAGAGACCCAGTACTTC,CAWSSKRGEVGETQYF
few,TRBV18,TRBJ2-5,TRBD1,TGTGCCAGCTCACCAAGCCAACAGGGGGGGACCCAGTACTTC,CASSPSQQGGTQYF
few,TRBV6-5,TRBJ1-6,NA,TGTGCCAGCAGTCTCAAGAGCTCCTATAATTCACCCCTCCACTTT,CASSLKSSYNSPLHF
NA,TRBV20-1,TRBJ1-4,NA,TGCAGTGCTGCACAGGAAAAACTGTTTTTT,CSAAQEKLFF
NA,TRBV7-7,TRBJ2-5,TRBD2,TGTGCTAGCAGCTCAGGGACTAGCGGGGGGGAGACCCAGTACTTC,CASSSGTSGGETQYF
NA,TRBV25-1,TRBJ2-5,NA,TGTGCCAGCAGTGAGGGGTTCGGAGAGACCCAGTACTTC,CASSEGFGETQYF
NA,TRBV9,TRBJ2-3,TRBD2,TGTGCCAGCAGCCCCAGCTTGAGACCGGGACTAACAACGCAGTATTTT,CASSPSLRPGLTTQYF
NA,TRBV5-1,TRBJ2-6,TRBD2,TGCGCCAGCAGCTTGGAGGGAGGGGACGGGGCCAACGTCCTGACTTTC,CASSLEGGDGANVLTF
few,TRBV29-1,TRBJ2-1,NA,TGCAGCGTTGATCTACCAGGGCGCTACAATGAGCAGTTCTTC,CSVDLPGRYNEQFF
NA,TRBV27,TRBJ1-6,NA,TGTGCCAGCAGTAGGGGTAATTCACCCCTCCACTTT,CASSRGNSPLHF
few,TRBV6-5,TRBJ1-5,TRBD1,TGTGCCAGCAGTCTGACAGGGGCAGGGCAGCCCCAGCATTTT,CASSLTGAGQPQHF
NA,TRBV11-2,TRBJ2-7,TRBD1,TGTGCCAGCAGCCCCGACAGGGGACCGTTCTACGAGCAGTACTTC,CASSPDRGPFYEQYF
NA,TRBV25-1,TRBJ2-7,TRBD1,TGTGCCAGCTGCCCCTCGGACAGGGGCATCGAGCAGTACTTC,CASCPSDRGIEQYF
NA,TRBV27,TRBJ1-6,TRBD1,TGTGCCAGCAGGCTGACAGGGGGCAATTCACCCCTCCACTTT,CASRLTGGNSPLHF
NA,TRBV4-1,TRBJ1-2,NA,TGCGCCAGCAGCCAAGATGAACTCAGGGTGAATGGCTACACCTTC,CASSQDELRVNGYTF
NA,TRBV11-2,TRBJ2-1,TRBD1,TGTGCCAGCAGCCAGGACAGGGTCTACAATGAGCAGTTCTTC,CASSQDRVYNEQFF
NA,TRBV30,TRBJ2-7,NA,TGTGCCTGGAGTGGGCAGCACTACGAGCAGTACTTC,CAWSGQHYEQYF
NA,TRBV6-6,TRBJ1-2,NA,TGTGCCAGCAGTTACAACCTCAACTATGGCTACACCTTC,CASSYNLNYGYTF
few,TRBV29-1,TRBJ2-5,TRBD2,TGCAGCGTCGGGACTAGCGGGGCGATACAAGAGACCCAGTACTTC,CSVGTSGAIQETQYF
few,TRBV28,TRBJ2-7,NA,TGTGCCAGCAGGGGCTACCGCTCCTACGAGCAGTACTTC,CASRGYRSYEQYF
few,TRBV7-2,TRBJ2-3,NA,TGTGCCAGCAACGACAGAAGCACAGATACGCAGTATTTT,CASNDRSTDTQYF
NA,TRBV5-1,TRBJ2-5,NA,TGCGCCAGCACCCTGGGGGACATGCAAGAGACCCAGTACTTC,CASTLGDMQETQYF
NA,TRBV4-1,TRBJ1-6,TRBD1,TGCGCCAGCAGCCAAGGACCTTGGGACAGGGGGTATTCACCCCTCCACTTT,CASSQGPWDRGYSPLHF
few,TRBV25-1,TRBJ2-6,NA,TGTGCCAGCAGTGTACCGTCCGGGGCCAACGTCCTGACTTTC,CASSVPSGANVLTF
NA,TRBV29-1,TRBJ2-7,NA,TGCAGCGCCTCAGAGGCCTCCTACGAGCAGTACTTC,CSASEASYEQYF
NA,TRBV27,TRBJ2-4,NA,TGTGCCAGCAGTCCAGGGAGCCTAGCCAAAAACATTCAGTACTTC,CASSPGSLAKNIQYF
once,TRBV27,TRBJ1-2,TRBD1,TGTGCCAGCAGTTTGAACAGGGGAGACTACACCTTC,CASSLNRGDYTF
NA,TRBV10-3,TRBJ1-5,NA,TGTGCCATCAGTGTCCAATCGGAGCCCCAGCATTTT,CAISVQSEPQHF
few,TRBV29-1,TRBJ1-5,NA,TGCAGCGTGTTAGAGAATAGCAATCAGCCCCAGCATTTT,CSVLENSNQPQHF
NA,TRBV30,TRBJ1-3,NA,TGTGCCTGGAGTTCCAGGGCATTCAACACCATATATTTT,CAWSSRAFNTIYF
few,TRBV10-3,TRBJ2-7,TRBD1,TGTGCCATCAGTGAGTCATTGACAGGGAAAGGCTACGAGCAGTACTTC,CAISESLTGKGYEQYF
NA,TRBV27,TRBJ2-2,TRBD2,TGTGCCAGCAGTTCATCACTAGCGGGGGGCAGCCGGGAGCTGTTTTTT,CASSSSLAGGSRELFF
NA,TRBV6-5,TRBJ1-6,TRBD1,TGTGCCAGCAGTTACGTACAGGGGGGTAGATCACCCCTCCACTTT,CASSYVQGGRSPLHF
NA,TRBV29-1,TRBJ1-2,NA,TGCAGCGGACGGGCGGGGAACTATGGCTACACCTTC,CSGRAGNYGYTF
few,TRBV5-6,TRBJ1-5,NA,TGTGCCAGCAGCCAACGACAGACCAATCAGCCCCAGCATTTT,CASSQRQTNQPQHF
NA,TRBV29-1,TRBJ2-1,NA,TGCAGCGCGGACATGCATGGACTGTTCGGGCAGTTCTTC,CSADMHGLFGQFF
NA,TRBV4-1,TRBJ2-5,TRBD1,TGCGCCAGCAGCCCCGAGGGACAGTTTCAAGGGGAGACCCAGTACTTC,CASSPEGQFQGETQYF
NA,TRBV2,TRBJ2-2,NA,TGTGCCAGCGGGGGGAACACCGGGGAGCTGTTTTTT,CASGGNTGELFF
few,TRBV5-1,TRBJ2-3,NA,TGCGCCAGCAGCTTGGACGGCAGAGGCACAGATACGCAGTATTTT,CASSLDGRGTDTQYF
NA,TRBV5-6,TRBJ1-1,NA,TGTGCCAGCAGCTTGGTCGAATTAAGGAGGGGCCACACTGAAGCTTTCTTT,CASSLVELRRGHTEAFF
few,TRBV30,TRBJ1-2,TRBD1,TGTGCCTACCTGGGACAGGGAAAGGCAGATGGCTACACCTTC,CAYLGQGKADGYTF
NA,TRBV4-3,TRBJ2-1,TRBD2,TGCGCCAGCAGCCAGGGACTAGCCCGCGCCTACAATGAGCAGTTCTTC,CASSQGLARAYNEQFF
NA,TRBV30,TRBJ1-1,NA,TGTGCCTGGAACCCTATGGAGACTGAAGCTTTCTTT,CAWNPMETEAFF
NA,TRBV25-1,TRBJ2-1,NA,TGTGCCAGCAGTGAAATTTGGTCAGAAAATGAGCAGTTCTTC,CASSEIWSENEQFF
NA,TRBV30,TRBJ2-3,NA,TGTGCCTGGAAGGGGTTCGGAGATACGCAGTATTTT,CAWKGFGDTQYF
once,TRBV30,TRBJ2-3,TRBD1,TGTGCCTGGGGTCACAGGGGAACAGATACGCAGTATTTT,CAWGHRGTDTQYF
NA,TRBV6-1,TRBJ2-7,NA,TGTGCCAGCAGTGCGATGGTGTCCTACGAGCAGTACTTC,CASSAMVSYEQYF
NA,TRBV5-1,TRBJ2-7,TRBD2,TGCGCCAGCAGCTTGGTTTTGGGGACGGGAGGCGGCGAGCAGTACTTC,CASSLVLGTGGGEQYF
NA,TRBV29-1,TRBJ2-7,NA,TGCAGCGTTGAAGAAAGGGTAACCTACGAGCAGTACTTC,CSVEERVTYEQYF